These T cell receptor beta chains were read from a single sample in a study of shared T cell receptors in the human thymus. The protocol was immunoSEQ multiplex PCR, while the TCRdb copy is restricted to in-frame clones and leaves out a portion. The data show approximately 660,000 clones, 88% seen once. In addition, the sample was reused for a study of human thymus T cells.

Sequences were obtained from thymocytes. The origin of the receptors is a boy younger than two with a congenital heart defect. Both conserved end residues are part of each CDR3. A D gene is named only where the DNA matches it firmly. The size of a clone is reported for some rows only, either as once, few or many, or as a class for expanded clones.

j_call: TRBJ1-5; v_call: TRBV19; d_call: -; clone_size: -; cdr3_nt: TGTGCCAGTAGTATAGATCGGGAACAGCCCCAGCATTTT; cdr3_aa: CASSIDREQPQHF
j_call: TRBJ1-1; v_call: TRBV5-6; d_call: -; clone_size: -; cdr3_nt: TGTGCCAGCACTCACTCCCGGGTGAACACTGAAGCTTTCTTT; cdr3_aa: CASTHSRVNTEAFF
j_call: TRBJ2-1; v_call: TRBV2; d_call: -; clone_size: -; cdr3_nt: TGTGCCAGCAGTGAAGGTCTCCAGTCGGAGAATGAGCAGTTCTTC; cdr3_aa: CASSEGLQSENEQFF
j_call: TRBJ1-1; v_call: TRBV7-9; d_call: TRBD1; clone_size: -; cdr3_nt: TGTGCCAGCAGCTCGCGGACAGGGGAGCCGACTGAAGCTTTCTTT; cdr3_aa: CASSSRTGEPTEAFF
j_call: TRBJ2-5; v_call: TRBV11-2; d_call: -; clone_size: -; cdr3_nt: TGTGCCAGCAGCTCGCTTGAGGGTCGCAGGGGAGAGACCCAGTACTTC; cdr3_aa: CASSSLEGRRGETQYF
j_call: TRBJ1-5; v_call: TRBV28; d_call: TRBD1; clone_size: -; cdr3_nt: TGTGCCAGCCTCGGACAGGAACTCCATAGCAATCAGCCCCAGCATTTT; cdr3_aa: CASLGQELHSNQPQHF
j_call: TRBJ1-4; v_call: TRBV11-2; d_call: TRBD1; clone_size: -; cdr3_nt: TGTGCCAGCAGCTTAAGGTTTTGGACAGGGACAACTAATGAAAAACTGTTTTTT; cdr3_aa: CASSLRFWTGTTNEKLFF
j_call: TRBJ2-1; v_call: TRBV25-1; d_call: TRBD1; clone_size: -; cdr3_nt: TGTGCCAGCAGTAGCCTGACAGGGGTGAACAATGAGCAGTTCTTC; cdr3_aa: CASSSLTGVNNEQFF
j_call: TRBJ1-2; v_call: TRBV27; d_call: TRBD1; clone_size: -; cdr3_nt: TGTGCCAGCAGCCTAAGGGGACAGGGGACGGGCTACACCTTC; cdr3_aa: CASSLRGQGTGYTF
j_call: TRBJ2-7; v_call: TRBV2; d_call: TRBD2; clone_size: -; cdr3_nt: TGTGCCAGCAGTGAAGTGGGACTAGCGGTTGGCTACGAGCAGTACTTC; cdr3_aa: CASSEVGLAVGYEQYF
j_call: TRBJ2-1; v_call: TRBV18; d_call: -; clone_size: -; cdr3_nt: TGTGCCAGCTCACCCGTCCGAGGGGGATCCTACAATGAGCAGTTCTTC; cdr3_aa: CASSPVRGGSYNEQFF
j_call: TRBJ2-5; v_call: TRBV30; d_call: -; clone_size: -; cdr3_nt: TGTGCCTGGAGCCTAGACAGCTACCAAGAGACCCAGTACTTC; cdr3_aa: CAWSLDSYQETQYF
j_call: TRBJ2-2; v_call: TRBV11-3; d_call: -; clone_size: -; cdr3_nt: TGTGCCAGCAGCTTAGTCAGCGAGTGGCTTGGGGAGCTGTTTTTT; cdr3_aa: CASSLVSEWLGELFF
j_call: TRBJ2-7; v_call: TRBV5-1; d_call: TRBD2; clone_size: -; cdr3_nt: TGCGCCAGCAGCTTGAAACCGAGCGGGAGCTACGAGCAGTACTTC; cdr3_aa: CASSLKPSGSYEQYF
j_call: TRBJ2-2; v_call: TRBV7-6; d_call: -; clone_size: -; cdr3_nt: TGTGCCAGCAGCTTAGTAGCAACCACCGGGGAGCTGTTTTTT; cdr3_aa: CASSLVATTGELFF
j_call: TRBJ2-1; v_call: TRBV11-2; d_call: -; clone_size: -; cdr3_nt: TGTGCCAGCAGCCTCTTTCTGGCCTCCTACAATGAGCAGTTCTTC; cdr3_aa: CASSLFLASYNEQFF
j_call: TRBJ2-7; v_call: TRBV4-1; d_call: TRBD1; clone_size: -; cdr3_nt: TGCGCCAGCAGCCGCAACCCGCTTATGAGGACAGGGGAGGTCTACGAGCAGTACTTC; cdr3_aa: CASSRNPLMRTGEVYEQYF
j_call: TRBJ2-1; v_call: TRBV7-7; d_call: TRBD2; clone_size: -; cdr3_nt: TGTGCCAGCAGCGTACGTAGCGGGAGGGCCCCCTACAATGAGCAGTTCTTC; cdr3_aa: CASSVRSGRAPYNEQFF
j_call: TRBJ2-3; v_call: TRBV5-1; d_call: TRBD2; clone_size: -; cdr3_nt: TGCGCCAGCAGCCCCAGCGGGAGAAGGGGAGATACGCAGTATTTT; cdr3_aa: CASSPSGRRGDTQYF
j_call: TRBJ2-2; v_call: TRBV13; d_call: TRBD2; clone_size: -; cdr3_nt: TGTGCCAGCAGCTTAGGGTTACTAGCGGGAGGAACAAGAGGGACCGGGGAGCTGTTTTTT; cdr3_aa: CASSLGLLAGGTRGTGELFF
j_call: TRBJ1-4; v_call: TRBV11-3; d_call: TRBD1; clone_size: once; cdr3_nt: TGTGCCAGCAGCTTAGCAGGGGGAGAAAAACTGTTTTTT; cdr3_aa: CASSLAGGEKLFF
j_call: TRBJ1-1; v_call: TRBV14; d_call: TRBD1; clone_size: -; cdr3_nt: TGTGCCAGCAGCCAAGAAGGGGGCGGTGATATGAACACTGAAGCTTTCTTT; cdr3_aa: CASSQEGGGDMNTEAFF
j_call: TRBJ2-5; v_call: TRBV4-1; d_call: -; clone_size: -; cdr3_nt: TGCGCCAGCAGCCAAGAATTCACGGGGGCCCAGTACTTC; cdr3_aa: CASSQEFTGAQYF
j_call: TRBJ2-3; v_call: TRBV14; d_call: TRBD2; clone_size: -; cdr3_nt: TGTGCCAGCAGCCAAGGCCCATCGACTAGCGGTGTCACAGATACGCAGTATTTT; cdr3_aa: CASSQGPSTSGVTDTQYF
j_call: TRBJ2-1; v_call: TRBV28; d_call: -; clone_size: -; cdr3_nt: TGTGCCAGCAGTTTTGGAGCTGGGAGACGGGGAAATGAGCAGTTCTTC; cdr3_aa: CASSFGAGRRGNEQFF
j_call: TRBJ1-1; v_call: TRBV27; d_call: -; clone_size: -; cdr3_nt: TGTGCCAGCAGTTTAGGACGGGGAACAGGGCCCATGAACACTGAAGCTTTCTTT; cdr3_aa: CASSLGRGTGPMNTEAFF
j_call: TRBJ1-5; v_call: TRBV28; d_call: -; clone_size: -; cdr3_nt: TGTGCCAGCACTCTTTCCCGCCAGGGTTGGCAGCCCCAGCATTTT; cdr3_aa: CASTLSRQGWQPQHF
j_call: TRBJ2-3; v_call: TRBV5-1; d_call: -; clone_size: -; cdr3_nt: TGCGCCAGCAGCTCGAAAAACTTCTGCACAGATACGCAGTATTTT; cdr3_aa: CASSSKNFCTDTQYF
j_call: TRBJ2-3; v_call: TRBV4-3; d_call: TRBD2; clone_size: once; cdr3_nt: TGCGTCAGCAGCCTACGCCCCCGGCTAGCGGGAGAGCCAGATACGCAGTATTTT; cdr3_aa: CVSSLRPRLAGEPDTQYF
j_call: TRBJ2-1; v_call: TRBV30; d_call: TRBD2; clone_size: -; cdr3_nt: TGTGCCTGGTCGCAATCCCAGAGACTAGCGGACTACAATGAGCAGTTCTTC; cdr3_aa: CAWSQSQRLADYNEQFF
j_call: TRBJ2-7; v_call: TRBV15; d_call: TRBD1; clone_size: once; cdr3_nt: TGTGCCACCAGCGGGAACGGGACAGGGCGGAACGAGCAGTACTTC; cdr3_aa: CATSGNGTGRNEQYF